This T cell receptor (beta chain) was sequenced during a study of T cell repertoires in ileal Crohn's disease (dated 2019 in TCRdb). About the investigation overall: Median disease duration was approximately 8 years, and around 40% of patients were identified as active smokers at the time of surgery. The study sequenced 171 mucosal samples from a few dozen patients, taken at several locations on the surgical specimen and at postoperative endoscopy. The study ran alongside a multicentre cohort designed to identify predictors of early endoscopic recurrence after ileocolonic resection. TCR repertoire analysis was performed in approximately 52 Crohn's disease patients drawn from a prospective multicentre cohort. Endoscopic postoperative recurrence was defined as a Rutgeerts score above i0. Postoperative therapy was given to about half of the patients, with thiopurines administered to over 10 patients and anti-TNF agents administered to 15 to 20 patients. Every patient underwent surgery because of a complication, which was stricturing disease in roughly 60% and penetrating disease in 39%.

Adults with ileal or ileocolonic Crohn's disease and an indication for ileocolonic resection were eligible for inclusion. Whole ileal mucosal biopsies were kept frozen at -80 degrees C prior to DNA extraction. Genomic DNA was isolated from frozen whole biopsies using a TRizol-based method, and the DNA was quantified with a NanoDrop 2000 spectrophotometer. Including the terminal cysteine and phenylalanine, the CDR3 comprises 18 residues. CDR3 DNA is the only sequence kept; it has 54 bases, read in frame from the first base. Sequences MGHRA (CDR1) and YSYEKL (CDR2) are obtained from the germline V gene. V loses 6 bases, J loses 6 bases, and the germline ends lie 28 bases apart. About 500 nanograms of biopsy DNA per sample were submitted for commercial TCRB immunosequencing. Adaptive Biotechnology amplified the CDR3 regions from genomic DNA with a two-step multiplex PCR designed to control amplification bias. Primers covering every V and J gene segment were used in the first PCR, while barcodes and Illumina adapters were added in the second PCR. An Illumina instrument was used to sequence the CDR3 libraries. The original pipeline was this. Analysis combined the vendor-provided pipelines with custom analysis of raw data in R/Bioconductor under R version 3.3.0. Clonality, which ranges from 0 to 1, was calculated as the inverse of the normalised Shannon entropy across all productive clones. High-frequency clones were defined as the share of the repertoire taken up by the top 100 clones, keeping only clones that passed a 95% confidence test. Overlap between samples was measured with the Morisita-Horn index, while repertoire diversity was measured with the Simpson index. TCRdb obtained this table from immuneACCESS and retained in-frame rearrangements with V and J assigned. These tables miss some clones; where compared with another copy, unresolved V genes account for less than half of the shortfall, and the remainder is unexplained. That table furnishes V, J and clone size, whereas the DNA furnished D and trimming. This sample lists 4,000 to 6,000 clones; about 72% were detected once. Roughly an eighth of the sample comes from the top ten.

Study-wide findings and limitations: A significantly higher proportion of clonal expansions was observed in active smokers at surgery than in non-smokers (about 25% vs 20%, p=0.02). More high-frequency clones were carried by sorted CD8 T cells than by CD4 T cells, suggesting that mucosal expansions were mainly CD8. Higher percentages of high-frequency clones at the time of surgery were linked to endoscopic recurrence, and every patient with clonality above 26.8% (18/57) had recurrence. Only a subgroup of patients, of unstated size, had mucosal CD4 and CD8 T cells sorted and sequenced.

As for this clone: Its cognate antigen has yet to be identified. Base qualities are not at hand, and no much larger clone is one base apart.

This TCR was sampled from an adult with Crohn's disease. Sequencing was done on a sample of ileal tissue. Rearrangement joined TRBV4-1 to TRBJ2-3, with a weak D call of TRBD2 (5 bases match). Here is the DNA: TGCGCCAGCAGTATCATAGAACGGACTGGAGACCCACCGGATACGCAGTATTTT. This encodes CASSIIERTGDPPDTQYF.